Listed here are 27 T cell receptor beta chains from one sample, sequenced in a study of blood T cells in healthy people across ages. A second PCR, run for roughly 7 to 12 cycles, used a sample-barcoded 5' primer plus a J-beta primer mix. Via MiXCR, TCRdb re-called the 5' RACE reads, giving one row per CDR3 protein. In the table there are about 730,000 distinct CDR3 sequences, roughly 45% of which are singletons. Sequencing was done on a sample of blood. Receptors were obtained from a woman aged 60-75 years in good health.

CDR3 in DNA: TGTGCCAGCAGCAAGCGACAGGGCGATGAGCAGTTCTTC. Protein product: CASSKRQGDEQFF. The rearrangement joins TRBV6-5 to TRBJ2-1, with 7 bases identical to TRBD1. Looked up from germline, CDR1 is MNHEY and CDR2 is SVGAGI. The V gene end was trimmed by 6 bases and the J gene end by 8 bases; junction bases not matched to a gene: 7. There are 13 residues in the CDR3.

V and J are TRBV13 and TRBJ2-5, with 7 bases matching TRBD2. The V gene's germline CDR1 is PRHDT and CDR2 FYEKMQ (reference sequence). The V segment lost 5 bases and the J segment 3 bases; nucleotides outside the gene matches: 6. This CDR3 contains 14 residues. DNA for the CDR3: TGTGCCAGCAGCAAGCGGGACCGAAAAGAGACCCAGTACTTC. This codes for CASSKRDRKETQYF. The full variable domain, completed using reference TRBV13 and TRBJ2-5, is AAGVIQSPRHLIKEKRETATLKCYPIPRHDTVYWYQQGPGQDPQFLISFYEKMQSDKGSIPDRFSAQQFSDYHSELNMSSLELGDSALYFCASSKRDRKETQYFGPGTRLLVL.

This chain joins TRBV5-6 and TRBJ2-5, with 9 positions matching TRBD1. In germline, CDR1 is SGHDT, CDR2 YYEEEE. The CDR3 length is 15 residues. Trimming at V came to 4 bases and at J to 5 bases, leaving 9 bases not matched to a gene. CDR3: CASSPRGTGKETQYF. CDR3 DNA: TGTGCCAGCAGCCCTCGGGGGACAGGGAAGGAGACCCAGTACTTC.

This clonotype has at least ten counts. The rearrangement links TRBV3-1 to TRBJ2-5; D is possibly TRBD1 or TRBD2 (6 bases each). The CDR3 is made up of 15 amino acids. Germline V CDR1 and CDR2: LGHDT, YNNKEL (reference sequence). With 4 bases removed from V and 3 bases from J, the gap between germline ends came to 15 bases. The CDR3 coding sequence is TGTGCCAGCAGCCTCGGGGGCGCTCAAAAAGAGACCCAGTACTTC. Translation: CASSLGGAQKETQYF.

The table lists this clonotype with a count of one. The chain joins TRBV20-1 to TRBJ1-2; D is possibly TRBD1 (5 bases). Germline V CDR1 and CDR2: DFQATT, SNEGSKA (reference sequence). V was trimmed by 6 bases and J by 4 bases, leaving 15 bases between them. The CDR3 extends over 13 amino acids. CDR3 protein: CSAPGGARYGYTF. The CDR3 nucleotides are TGCAGTGCCCCGGGGGGAGCTCGCTATGGCTACACCTTC.

This clonotype was seen more than once but under ten times. The chain uses TRBV6-2 or TRBV6-3 and TRBJ2-7; 9 positions match TRBD1. After removal of 5 bases from V and 1 base from J, the junction contained 6 bases not matched to a gene. Germline CDR1 MNHEY, CDR2 SVGEGT. The CDR3 covers 15 residues. The CDR3 here is CASSRPGTGSYEQYF. In DNA, the CDR3 is TGTGCCAGCAGTCGACCCGGGACAGGGTCCTACGAGCAGTACTTC.

V gene TRBV3-1 combines with J gene TRBJ2-7; a weak D match, TRBD2 (6 bases). Germline-derived CDR1 and CDR2 are LGHDT and YNNKEL (reference sequence). This CDR3 comprises 15 residues. V was clipped by 4 bases and J by 3 bases, with 16 bases between them. CDR3 protein: CASSPTATGDYEQYF. The CDR3 DNA is TGTGCCAGCAGCCCCACCGCAACGGGGGACTACGAGCAGTACTTC.

This clonotype was seen a handful of times. The chain recombines TRBV28 with TRBJ2-3, with TRBD2 as a possible D gene (6 bases). Trimming shortened V by 8 bases and J by 0 bases, and 9 bases separated the two germline ends. This CDR3 contains 13 residues. The germline V gene encodes CDR1 MDHEN and CDR2 SYDVKM. CDR3: CASCSGSTDTQYF. CDR3 in DNA: TGTGCCAGCTGCAGCGGGAGCACAGATACGCAGTATTTT.

In this sample, this clonotype turned up a few times. The chain carries TRBV9 and TRBJ2-3; D is unclear. Trimming stripped 3 bases from V and 2 bases from J, with 10 bases between. Germline assignment: CDR1 SGDLS and CDR2 YYNGEE. CDR3 length: 14 residues. CDR3 sequence reads: CASSARPSTDTQYF. The CDR3 DNA follows: TGTGCCAGCAGCGCTAGACCCTCCACAGATACGCAGTATTTT.

The rearrangement uses TRBV28 and TRBJ1-2, with 8 bases that match TRBD1. The CDR3 is 14 residues long. Losses at the gene ends were 3 bases for V and 6 bases for J; bases not matched to a gene: 6. Germline lookup yields CDR1 MDHEN and CDR2 SYDVKM. The CDR3 bases are TGTGCCAGCAGTTTGCCCGGGACAGGAGATGGCTACACCTTC. Translation: CASSLPGTGDGYTF.

The chain is built from TRBV2 and TRBJ2-7; 7 bases align to TRBD2. Germline assignment: CDR1 SNHLY and CDR2 FYNNEI. Trimming took 0 bases from V and 2 from J; bases not matched to a gene: 10. The CDR3 contains 17 residues. CDR3 in amino acids: CASSEALGRAGTYEQYF. The CDR3 DNA follows: TGTGCCAGCAGTGAAGCGCTGGGCCGAGCGGGGACCTACGAGCAGTACTTC.

V gene TRBV7-3 combines with J gene TRBJ2-5, with D perhaps matching TRBD1 or TRBD2 (5 bases each). The assigned J gene may be wrong: the sequence end matches TRBJ2-1 better. The length of the CDR3 is 15 residues. Germline CDR1 SGHTA, CDR2 FQGTGA. CDR3 region: CASSFQGRGQETQFF. CDR3 DNA: TGTGCCAGCAGCTTCCAGGGTCGGGGCCAAGAGACCCAGTTCTTC.

The rearrangement links TRBV10-3 to TRBJ2-7, with 8 bases that match TRBD1. This CDR3 comprises 13 residues. CDR1 is ENHRY and CDR2 is SYGVKD in the germline V gene. J lost 4 bases, V lost 6 bases, and 5 bases had no gene match. The CDR3 DNA follows: TGTGCCATCAGCGGACAGGGATTTTACGAGCAGTACTTC. This sequence encodes CAISGQGFYEQYF.

This clonotype appeared a few times. The V and J genes are TRBV18 and TRBJ2-1; D is ambiguous. Germline CDR1 KGHSH, CDR2 LQKENI. The CDR3 extends over 15 amino acids. With 0 bases removed from V and 7 bases from J, the gap between germline ends came to 13 bases. As DNA, the CDR3 is TGTGCCAGCTCACCACCGGAGACCGGTCTTAATGAGCAGTTCTTC. Its protein is CASSPPETGLNEQFF.

This clonotype has just one count. This chain joins TRBV6-4 and TRBJ2-3, with 8 bases matching TRBD1. CDR3 length: 15 amino acids. The germline V gene encodes CDR1 MRHNA and CDR2 SNTAGT. V gave up 3 bases and J gave up 6 bases; unmatched junction bases: 8. The CDR3 bases are TGTGCCAGCAGTGAAGGACAGGGTTTAACGGATACGCAGTATTTT. This sequence encodes CASSEGQGLTDTQYF.

V usage is TRBV12-3 or TRBV12-4 and J usage is TRBJ2-1; 11 bases are shared with TRBD2. This CDR3 is built from 16 residues. With V trimmed by 5 bases and J by 4 bases, 7 bases remained unmatched. The CDR3 DNA reads TGTGCCAGCAGTAAGGGGGGACTAGCGGTTTACAATGAGCAGTTCTTC. This encodes CASSKGGLAVYNEQFF.

This clonotype was counted a few times. The chain is built from TRBV7-2 and TRBJ2-2, with a weak D call TRBD2 (6 bases). Germline V CDR1 and CDR2: SGHTA, FQGNSA. The CDR3 length is 16 residues. V was pared by 5 bases and J by 2 bases, with 15 bases between. The chain's CDR3 is CASSPMAGTNTGELFF. Written as DNA, the CDR3 is TGTGCCAGCAGCCCTATGGCGGGGACCAACACCGGGGAGCTGTTTTTT.

This chain uses TRBV5-1 with TRBJ2-7, with TRBD1 as a possible D gene (6 bases). Deletions cut 4 bases from V and 6 bases from J, with 14 bases between. There are 13 residues in the CDR3. Germline assignment: CDR1 SGHRS and CDR2 YFSETQ. As DNA, the CDR3 is TGCGCCAGCAGCCTTTCACAGGGCTCCGAGCAGTACTTC. This codes for CASSLSQGSEQYF.

The chain is built from TRBV20-1 and TRBJ2-1, with TRBD1 identical over 8 bases. CDR3 length: 15 amino acids. V gave up 0 bases and J gave up 7 bases; unmatched junction bases: 8. Germline lookup yields CDR1 DFQATT and CDR2 SNEGSKA (reference sequence). The DNA of the CDR3 is TGCAGTGCTAGAGACGGAGGACAGGGCAGGAATGAGCAGTTCTTC. Protein product: CSARDGGQGRNEQFF.

In regard to this clonotype: This may come from a read error, since a much larger clone is one base off. The chain couples TRBV6-2 or TRBV6-3 to TRBJ2-1, with 9 nucleotides matching TRBD2. The DNA end favors TRBJ2-7, so the J call may be wrong. Germline assignment: CDR1 MNHEY and CDR2 SVGEGT. The CDR3 consists of 16 residues. The CDR3 region is CASSPPRSGSYNEQYF. The CDR3 nucleotides are TGTGCCAGCAGTCCTCCTCGTAGCGGGAGTTACAATGAGCAGTACTTC.

This clonotype was detected a few times. The J gene is TRBJ2-7, the V gene TRBV6-5; the D gene is possibly TRBD1 (5 bases). The CDR3 has 14 residues. V gave up 4 bases and J gave up 2 bases, with 12 bases separating them. The germline V gene encodes CDR1 MNHEY and CDR2 SVGAGI. The CDR3 loop reads CASSSATATYEQYF. The CDR3 region has the DNA TGTGCCAGCAGTTCTGCGACAGCCACCTACGAGCAGTACTTC.

This clonotype was seen a handful of times. This rearrangement joins TRBV27 to TRBJ2-7; maybe TRBD1 (5 bases). Per germline, CDR1 MNHEY and CDR2 SMNVEV (reference sequence). The CDR3 has 15 residues. V lost 6 bases and J lost 4, with 19 bases in between. CDR3 protein: CASRVQGISSYEQYF. CDR3 DNA sequence: TGTGCCAGCAGGGTTCAGGGCATCTCCTCATACGAGCAGTACTTC.

On this clonotype itself: The junction departs from germline at one end; a sequencing error may be responsible. V and J are TRBV20-1 and TRBJ2-3; 9 bases fit TRBD1. CDR3 size: 16 residues. Germline-derived CDR1 and CDR2 are DFQATT and SNEGSKA (reference sequence). CDR3 protein: CGARPLTGGNTDTQYF. The CDR3, as DNA: TGCGGTGCTAGGCCCTTGACAGGGGGGAACACAGATACGCAGTATTTT.

The table lists this clonotype with a few counts. The rearrangement joins TRBV3-1 to TRBJ2-7, with D perhaps TRBD1 or TRBD2 (5 bases each). CDR1 and CDR2 from the germline V gene are LGHDT and YNNKEL (reference sequence). V was pared by 6 bases and J by 1 base, with 19 bases between. The CDR3 has 16 amino acids. The CDR3, as DNA: TGTGCCAGCAGTCACTTACCCGGGACGGCTTCCTACGAGCAGTACTTC. Amino acids: CASSHLPGTASYEQYF.

This clonotype appeared a few times. The gene calls are TRBV12-3 or TRBV12-4 and TRBJ2-1; D gene unclear. This CDR3 has 13 amino acids. Trimming pared 2 bases from V and 4 bases from J, leaving 6 bases between. CDR3 region: CASSLLEYNEQFF. CDR3 nucleotides: TGTGCCAGCAGTTTACTGGAGTACAATGAGCAGTTCTTC.

The chain carries TRBV29-1 and TRBJ2-2, with a weak D call TRBD1 (5 bases). Germline assignment: CDR1 SQVTM and CDR2 ANQGSEA. This CDR3 comprises 13 residues. V lost 7 bases, J lost 6 bases, and 15 bases lay in between. The CDR3 is CSAGRLGPGELFF. The DNA of the CDR3 is TGCAGCGCTGGGCGTTTGGGGCCCGGGGAGCTGTTTTTT.

This clonotype has more than one count but fewer than ten. This rearrangement joins TRBV6-1 to TRBJ2-3, with 16 nucleotides matching TRBD2. Germline CDR1 MNHNS, CDR2 SASEGT. V lost 6 bases, J lost 4 bases, and 7 bases stayed unmatched. There are 17 residues in the CDR3. The chain's CDR3 is CASRSGTSGRAPDTQYF. The CDR3 DNA reads TGTGCCAGCAGAAGCGGGACTAGCGGGAGGGCCCCAGATACGCAGTATTTT.